These 15 T cell receptor beta chains share one sample of origin, sequenced in a study of OX40 agonist ivuxolimab in advanced cancers. The table came from immunoSEQ multiplex PCR; TCRdb's copy has only in-frame clones and leaves some out. Seen here are 65,000 to 95,000 clones, approximately 91% observed once, and the top ten hold more than 5.5%. Source: CD4+ or CD8+ T cells sorted from blood, taken in a trial of the OX40 agonist ivuxolimab. Receptors were obtained from an adult with an advanced solid tumor such as melanoma, head and neck, liver or kidney cancer.

The chain has TRBV28 and TRBJ1-2; no reliable D call. Germline CDR1 reads MDHEN; CDR2 reads SYDVKM. This CDR3 contains 14 residues. Trimming removed 7 bases from V and 7 bases from J, with 19 bases in between. CDR3 nucleotide sequence: TGTGCCAGCATCCCGGGAGGGCCCTCTAGTGGCTACACCTTC. It encodes CASIPGGPSSGYTF.

The chain uses TRBV18 and TRBJ2-5; 7 bases align to TRBD1. Trimming removed 1 base from V and 4 bases from J; junction bases left unmatched: 6. There are 15 residues in the CDR3. CDR1 and CDR2 from the germline V gene are KGHSH and LQKENI. This CDR3 reads CASSPLIGGVETQYF. The CDR3 region has the DNA TGTGCCAGCTCACCACTTATAGGGGGCGTAGAGACCCAGTACTTC.

V gene TRBV7-3 combines with J gene TRBJ2-2, with 8 bases matching TRBD2. V shed 2 bases, J shed 4 bases, and the junction held 3 bases outside the gene matches. The germline V gene encodes CDR1 SGHTA and CDR2 FQGTGA. This CDR3 has 15 amino acids. The CDR3 here is CASSLGLAGTGELFF. For the CDR3, the DNA is TGTGCCAGCAGCTTAGGGCTAGCGGGCACCGGGGAGCTGTTTTTT.

The chain links TRBV19 to TRBJ2-7; D is ambiguous. V gave up 2 bases and J gave up 7 bases, with 6 bases separating them. The CDR3 is made up of 11 amino acids. Germline V gene lookup returns CDR1 LNHDA and CDR2 SQIVND (reference sequence). For the CDR3, the DNA is TGTGCCAGTAGTATATCAACAGAGCAGTACTTC. This sequence encodes CASSISTEQYF.

This sequence joins TRBV9 and TRBJ2-2, with unresolved D. CDR1 and CDR2 from the germline V gene are SGDLS and YYNGEE. V dropped 1 base and J dropped 1 base, with 5 bases sitting between them. The CDR3 has 14 residues. The CDR3 is CASSVLQNTGELFF. CDR3 in DNA: TGTGCCAGCAGCGTACTCCAGAACACCGGGGAGCTGTTTTTT. Complete variable domain (other parts from reference TRBV9 and TRBJ2-2): DSGVTQTPKHLITATGQRVTLRCSPRSGDLSVYWYQQSLDQGLQFLIQYYNGEERAKGNILERFSAQQFPDLHSELNLSSLELGDSALYFCASSVLQNTGELFFGEGSRLTVL.

This sequence joins TRBV6-5 and TRBJ2-7; the match to TRBD1 covers 7 bases. The CDR3 loop spans 14 amino acids. V dropped 7 bases and J dropped 0; count of bases not matched to a gene: 6. Looked up from germline, CDR1 is MNHEY and CDR2 is SVGAGI. CDR3 nucleotides: TGTGCCAGCACCGGACAGGCGAGCTCCTACGAGCAGTACTTC. Amino acids: CASTGQASSYEQYF.

The chain joins TRBV5-1 to TRBJ2-5, with 12 bases matching TRBD2. This CDR3 region has 18 residues. V lost 0 bases, J lost 4 bases, and 10 bases stayed unmatched. The germline gives CDR1 SGHRS, CDR2 YFSETQ. The CDR3 sequence is CASSLVGLAGGTGETQYF. CDR3 sequence (DNA): TGCGCCAGCAGCTTGGTCGGGCTAGCGGGAGGGACGGGAGAGACCCAGTACTTC.

The rearrangement uses TRBV6-6 and TRBJ1-1; D remains unclear. Germline CDR1 is MNHNY and CDR2 is SVGAGI (reference sequence). Trimming stripped 6 bases from V and 4 bases from J, with 9 bases between. The CDR3 runs 12 residues. The CDR3 reads CASSTGSTEAFF. CDR3 nucleotide sequence: TGTGCCAGCAGCACGGGAAGCACTGAAGCTTTCTTT.

The chain links TRBV18 to TRBJ2-1; 7 bases are a match to TRBD2. CDR1 and CDR2 from the germline V gene are KGHSH and LQKENI. This CDR3 has 15 amino acids. The junction had 6 bases not matched to a gene; V was cut back by 3 bases and J by 4 bases. The CDR3 here is CASSPRLALYNEQFF. The CDR3, as DNA: TGTGCCAGCTCACCGCGACTAGCCTTATACAATGAGCAGTTCTTC.

The chain recombines TRBV29-1 with TRBJ2-7; TRBD1 or TRBD2 may be the D gene (5 bases each). This CDR3 spans 13 amino acids. V was shortened by 3 bases and J by 2 bases, with 11 bases between the two germline ends. Looked up from germline, CDR1 is SQVTM and CDR2 is ANQGSEA. The CDR3 DNA is TGCAGCGTTGATGGGCAGGGACCCTACGAGCAGTACTTC. Its protein is CSVDGQGPYEQYF.

V and J are TRBV5-4 and TRBJ1-4, with TRBD1 matching over 7 bases. The CDR3 has 17 amino acids. The germline gives CDR1 SGHNT, CDR2 YYREEE (reference sequence). The junction had 9 bases not matched to a gene; V was cut back by 4 bases and J by 0 bases. CDR3 bases: TGTGCCAGCAGCCTTAGGACAGGATTTACAACTAATGAAAAACTGTTTTTT. Protein product: CASSLRTGFTTNEKLFF.

The rearrangement joins TRBV10-1 to TRBJ2-3; 11 bases line up with TRBD2. The junction had 6 bases not matched to a gene; V was cut back by 0 bases and J by 4 bases. Germline V gene lookup returns CDR1 WNHNN and CDR2 SYGVQD (reference sequence). The CDR3 extends over 17 amino acids. CDR3 DNA sequence: TGCGCCAGCAGTGAGTCGCATAGCGGGAGGGCCTCAGATACGCAGTATTTT. Residues: CASSESHSGRASDTQYF.

The chain carries TRBV18 and TRBJ2-3; 8 nucleotides align to TRBD1. There are 15 residues in the CDR3. Trimming at V came to 3 bases and at J to 0 bases, leaving 2 bases not matched to a gene. Looked up from germline, CDR1 is KGHSH and CDR2 is LQKENI. The CDR3 protein is CASSPGTGSTDTQYF. The CDR3 DNA follows: TGTGCCAGCTCACCCGGGACAGGTAGCACAGATACGCAGTATTTT.

This clone appeared a single time. The chain joins TRBV7-6 to TRBJ2-1; 10 positions agree with TRBD2. Trimming took 6 bases from V and 5 from J; bases not matched to a gene: 7. The CDR3 runs to 15 residues. CDR1 and CDR2 (germline): SGHVS, FNYEAQ. For the CDR3, the DNA is TGTGCCAGCAGACAGCTAGCGGGGGCAAACAATGAGCAGTTCTTC. It yields the protein CASRQLAGANNEQFF.

The V and J genes are TRBV5-1 and TRBJ2-1; TRBD2 aligns across 11 bases. The CDR3 is made up of 15 amino acids. The ends lost 4 bases at V and 8 bases at J; junction bases unmatched: 8. Germline V CDR1 and CDR2: SGHRS, YFSETQ. CDR3 in amino acids: CASSRTSGSSDEQFF. CDR3 coding DNA: TGCGCCAGCAGCCGTACTAGCGGGAGTTCCGATGAGCAGTTCTTC. The complete variable domain, with remaining parts taken from reference TRBV5-1 and TRBJ2-1, reads KAGVTQTPRYLIKTRGQQVTLSCSPISGHRSVSWYQQTPGQGLQFLFEYFSETQRNKGNFPGRFSGRQFSNSRSEMNVSTLELGDSALYLCASSRTSGSSDEQFFGPGTRLTVL.